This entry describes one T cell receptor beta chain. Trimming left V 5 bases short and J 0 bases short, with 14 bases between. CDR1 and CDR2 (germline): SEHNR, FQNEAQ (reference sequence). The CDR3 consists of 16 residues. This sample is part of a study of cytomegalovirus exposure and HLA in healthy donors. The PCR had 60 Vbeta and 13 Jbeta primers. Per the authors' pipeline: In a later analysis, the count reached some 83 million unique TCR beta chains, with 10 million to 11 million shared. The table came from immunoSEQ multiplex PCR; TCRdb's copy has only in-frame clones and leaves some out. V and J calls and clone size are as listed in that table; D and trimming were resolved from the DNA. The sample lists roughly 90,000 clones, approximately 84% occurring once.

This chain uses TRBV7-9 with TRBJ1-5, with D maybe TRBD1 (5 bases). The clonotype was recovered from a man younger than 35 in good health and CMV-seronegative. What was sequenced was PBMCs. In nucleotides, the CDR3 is TGTGCCAGCAGCCAAAGCGGGGACTATAGCAATCAGCCCCAGCATTTT. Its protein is CASSQSGDYSNQPQHF.